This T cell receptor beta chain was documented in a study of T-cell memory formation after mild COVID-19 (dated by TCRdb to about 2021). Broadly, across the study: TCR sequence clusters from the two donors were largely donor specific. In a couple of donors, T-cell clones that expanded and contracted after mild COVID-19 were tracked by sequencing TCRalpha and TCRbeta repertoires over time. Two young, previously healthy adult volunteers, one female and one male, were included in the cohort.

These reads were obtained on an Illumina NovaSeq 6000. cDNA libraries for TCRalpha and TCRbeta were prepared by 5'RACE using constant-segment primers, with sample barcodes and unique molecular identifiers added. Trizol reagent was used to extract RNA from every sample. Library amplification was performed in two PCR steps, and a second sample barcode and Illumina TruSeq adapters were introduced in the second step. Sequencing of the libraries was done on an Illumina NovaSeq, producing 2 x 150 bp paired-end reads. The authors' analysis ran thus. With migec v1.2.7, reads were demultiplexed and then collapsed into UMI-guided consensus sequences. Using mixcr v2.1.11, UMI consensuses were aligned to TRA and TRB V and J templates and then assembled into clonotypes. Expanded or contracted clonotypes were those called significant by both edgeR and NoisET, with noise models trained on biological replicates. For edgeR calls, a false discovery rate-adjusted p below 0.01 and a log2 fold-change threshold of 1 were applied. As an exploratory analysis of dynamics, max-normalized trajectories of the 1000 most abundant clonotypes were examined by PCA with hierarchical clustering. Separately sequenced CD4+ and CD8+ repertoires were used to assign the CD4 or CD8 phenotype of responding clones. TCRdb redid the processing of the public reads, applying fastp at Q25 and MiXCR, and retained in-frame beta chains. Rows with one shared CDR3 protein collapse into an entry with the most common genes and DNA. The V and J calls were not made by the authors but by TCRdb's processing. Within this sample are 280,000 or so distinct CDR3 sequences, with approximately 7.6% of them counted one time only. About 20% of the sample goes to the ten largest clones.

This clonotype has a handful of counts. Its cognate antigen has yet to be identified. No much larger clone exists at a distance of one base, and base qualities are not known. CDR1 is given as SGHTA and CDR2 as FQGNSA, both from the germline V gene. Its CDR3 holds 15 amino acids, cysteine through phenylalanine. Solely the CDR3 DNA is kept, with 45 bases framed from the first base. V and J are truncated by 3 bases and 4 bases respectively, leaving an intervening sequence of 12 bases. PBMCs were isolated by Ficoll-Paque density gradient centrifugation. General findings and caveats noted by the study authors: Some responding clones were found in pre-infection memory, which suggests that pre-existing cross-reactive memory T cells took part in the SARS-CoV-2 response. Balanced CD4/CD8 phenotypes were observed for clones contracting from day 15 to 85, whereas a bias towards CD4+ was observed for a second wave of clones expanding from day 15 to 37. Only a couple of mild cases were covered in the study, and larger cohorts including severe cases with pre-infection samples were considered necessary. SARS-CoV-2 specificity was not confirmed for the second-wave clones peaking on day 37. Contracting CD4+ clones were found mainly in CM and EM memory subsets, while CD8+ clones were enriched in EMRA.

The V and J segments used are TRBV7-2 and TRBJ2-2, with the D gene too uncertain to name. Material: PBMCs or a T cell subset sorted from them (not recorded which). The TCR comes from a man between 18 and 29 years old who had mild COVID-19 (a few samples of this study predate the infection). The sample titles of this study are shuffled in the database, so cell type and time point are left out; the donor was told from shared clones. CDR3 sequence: CASSFFGPGTGELFF. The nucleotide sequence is TGTGCCAGCAGCTTTTTCGGCCCGGGCACCGGGGAGCTGTTTTTT.